Sequencing of this TCR beta chain was carried out in a study of long-term antiretroviral therapy in people with HIV. For this clone: The antigen is not known.

immunoSEQ v3.0 was run at survey level. The method was immunoSEQ multiplex PCR; TCRdb's version includes in-frame clones alone and lacks a portion of them. The sample consists of about 16,000 clones, around 75% of them appearing once. Study outcomes and limitations: Once patients were on ART, diversity went higher but still fell short of transplant donor controls. In HIV, the repertoires covered a tighter span of CDR3 lengths than in controls.

Trimming took off 6 bases at V and 0 bases at J, with 8 bases between the two ends. Germline CDR1 is SQVTM and CDR2 is ANQGSEA. This CDR3 region has 12 residues. The origin of this receptor is a woman between 50 and 59 years old with HIV. The gene calls are TRBV29-1 and TRBJ2-5, with D hard to call. The material was unsorted PBMCs, obtained 1.5 years before starting antiretroviral therapy. This chain's CDR3 is CSVGSDQETQYF. The CDR3 DNA reads TGCAGCGTCGGGTCCGACCAAGAGACCCAGTACTTC.